The clone carrying this T cell receptor beta chain was detected only a few times. The antigen remains undetermined. The sample originates from a study of shared clonotypes between healthy human individuals. TCRdb keeps only in-frame clones here, not all; method: immunoSEQ multiplex PCR. The sample consists of hundreds of thousands of clones, less than 80% of them appearing once. The germline CDR1 and CDR2 sequences are GTSNPN and SVGIG (reference sequence). The CDR3 has 14 amino acids. Trimming took 5 bases from V and 2 from J, leaving 13 bases between them. Whole-study results and caveats: Unshared clonotypes carried lower generation probabilities than those common to all four donors. Clonotype sharing across a few donors was observed for 4% to 5.5% of naive CD4 clonotypes.

Sequencing was carried out using memory CD4+ T cells sorted from blood. As to subset: CD45RA-negative fraction. The gene calls are TRBV30 and TRBJ1-5; tentative D call: TRBD1 (5 bases). This clonotype was obtained from a woman in her twenties or thirties in good health. The CDR3 spells CAWDQGGGNQPQHF. CDR3 DNA sequence: TGTGCCTGGGACCAGGGAGGGGGCAATCAGCCCCAGCATTTT.